This T cell receptor (beta chain) derives from a study of T cell responses to AZD1222 COVID-19 vaccine. Pooling of second doses given at about 4 or about 12 weeks was done. Trimming took off 1 base at V and 6 bases at J, with 12 bases between the two ends. The CDR3 has 13 residues. The germline V gene encodes CDR1 GTSNPN and CDR2 SVGIG (reference sequence). Of note for this clone: What it recognizes is unknown.

Whole-study results and caveats: Nearly half of the spike-specific TCRs reportedly recognize variant regions that carry no mutations. A rise in Spike-specific TCR breadth and depth followed two AZD1222 doses. Females made up more of the donors, who were largely white British, and clonal diversity may have come out too low.

Clones were sequenced by immunoSEQ multiplex PCR, and TCRdb holds only the in-frame ones, with some missing. The data show approximately 200,000 clones, approximately 91% seen once. This sequence joins TRBV30 and TRBJ1-1; no definite D call. This receptor was obtained from an adult who received the AZD1222 COVID-19 vaccine. The sequencing here drew on peripheral blood, taken 28 days after the second AZD1222 dose. CDR3 protein: CAWSALRPAEAFF. As DNA, the CDR3 is TGTGCCTGGAGTGCCCTGAGGCCCGCTGAAGCTTTCTTT.